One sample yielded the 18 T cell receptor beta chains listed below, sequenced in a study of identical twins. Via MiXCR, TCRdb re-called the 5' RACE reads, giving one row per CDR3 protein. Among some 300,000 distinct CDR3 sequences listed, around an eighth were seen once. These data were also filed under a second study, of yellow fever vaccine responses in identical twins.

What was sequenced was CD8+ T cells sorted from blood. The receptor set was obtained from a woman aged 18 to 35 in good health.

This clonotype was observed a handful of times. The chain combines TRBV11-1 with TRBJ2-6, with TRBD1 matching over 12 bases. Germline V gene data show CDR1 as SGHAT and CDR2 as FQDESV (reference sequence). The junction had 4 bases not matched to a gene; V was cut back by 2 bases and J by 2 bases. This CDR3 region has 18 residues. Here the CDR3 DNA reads TGTGCCAGCAGCTTACCCCGGGACAGGGGGCCTGGGGCCAACGTCCTGACTTTC. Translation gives CASSLPRDRGPGANVLTF.

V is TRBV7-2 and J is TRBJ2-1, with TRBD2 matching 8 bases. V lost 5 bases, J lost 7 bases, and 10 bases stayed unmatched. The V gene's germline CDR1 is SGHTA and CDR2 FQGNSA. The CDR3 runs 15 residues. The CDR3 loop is CASSKGLVSSNEQFF. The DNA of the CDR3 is TGTGCCAGCAGCAAGGGACTAGTTTCGTCGAATGAGCAGTTCTTC.

The CDR3 DNA is TGTGCCAGCAGCTTAACAGGGTGGGGCACAGATACGCAGTATTTT. Protein sequence: CASSLTGWGTDTQYF. The J gene is TRBJ2-3, the V gene TRBV7-9; D possibly corresponds to TRBD1 (6 bases). Germline CDR1 SEHNR, CDR2 FQNEAQ (reference sequence). CDR3 length equals 15 residues. Trimming removed 2 bases from V and 1 base from J, with 10 bases in between.

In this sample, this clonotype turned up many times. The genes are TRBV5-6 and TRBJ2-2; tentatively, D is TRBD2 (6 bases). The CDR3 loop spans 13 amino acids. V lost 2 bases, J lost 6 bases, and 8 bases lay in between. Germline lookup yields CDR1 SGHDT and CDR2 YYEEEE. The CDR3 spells CASSFGLSGELFF. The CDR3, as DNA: TGTGCCAGCAGCTTTGGACTATCCGGGGAGCTGTTTTTT.

CDR3 amino acids: CASSLVVFGYRSMDNEQFF. In DNA, the CDR3 is TGTGCCAGCAGCTTAGTGGTATTCGGCTACAGGTCTATGGACAATGAGCAGTTCTTC. The chain employs TRBV7-8 and TRBJ2-1; TRBD1 is a possible D gene (5 bases). Germline V gives CDR1 SGHVS, CDR2 FQNEAQ. V lost 1 base, J lost 5 bases, and 24 bases lay in between. The CDR3 contains 19 residues.

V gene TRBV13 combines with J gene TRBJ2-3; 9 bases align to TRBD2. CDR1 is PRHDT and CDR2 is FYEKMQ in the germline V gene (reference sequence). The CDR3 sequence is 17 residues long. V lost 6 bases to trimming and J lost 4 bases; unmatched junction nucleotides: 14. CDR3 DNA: TGTGCCAGCAGTATACCCCTGGGGGCGGGAGGGCCAGATACGCAGTATTTT. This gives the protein CASSIPLGAGGPDTQYF.

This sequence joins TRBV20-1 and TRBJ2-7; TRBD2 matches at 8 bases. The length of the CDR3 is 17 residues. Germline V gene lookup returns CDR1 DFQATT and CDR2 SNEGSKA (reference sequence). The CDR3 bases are TGCTGTGCTCGACACGGGGGGGCTGAAAGGAGCTCCTACGAGCAGTACGTC. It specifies CCARHGGAERSSYEQYV.

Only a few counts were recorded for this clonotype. CDR3 region: CASSSQGRSTDTQYF. CDR3 bases: TGTGCCAGCAGTTCACAGGGGCGTAGCACAGATACGCAGTATTTT. The rearrangement links TRBV6-5 to TRBJ2-3; 7 bases line up with TRBD1. There are 15 residues in the CDR3. Trimming removed 4 bases from V and 0 bases from J; junction bases left unmatched: 4. In germline, CDR1 is MNHEY, CDR2 SVGAGI.

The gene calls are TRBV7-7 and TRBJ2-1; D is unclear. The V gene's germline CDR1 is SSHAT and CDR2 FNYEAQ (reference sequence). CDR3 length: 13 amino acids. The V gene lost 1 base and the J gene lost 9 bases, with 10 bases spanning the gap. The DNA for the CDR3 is TGTGCCAGCAGCTTAGTTCCCGAGCGTGAGCAGTTCTTC. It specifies CASSLVPEREQFF.

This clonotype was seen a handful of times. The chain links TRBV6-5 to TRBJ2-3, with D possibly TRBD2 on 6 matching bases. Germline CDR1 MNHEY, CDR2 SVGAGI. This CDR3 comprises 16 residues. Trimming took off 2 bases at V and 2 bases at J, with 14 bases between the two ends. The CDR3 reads CASSYVREWDTDTQYF. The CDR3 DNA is TGTGCCAGCAGTTACGTCCGGGAGTGGGACACAGATACGCAGTATTTT.

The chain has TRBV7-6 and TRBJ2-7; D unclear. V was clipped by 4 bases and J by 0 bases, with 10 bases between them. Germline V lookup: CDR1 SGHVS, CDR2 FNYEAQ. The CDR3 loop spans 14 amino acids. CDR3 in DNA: TGTGCCAGCAGCTCCGAGGCGTTCTCCTACGAGCAGTACTTC. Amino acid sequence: CASSSEAFSYEQYF.

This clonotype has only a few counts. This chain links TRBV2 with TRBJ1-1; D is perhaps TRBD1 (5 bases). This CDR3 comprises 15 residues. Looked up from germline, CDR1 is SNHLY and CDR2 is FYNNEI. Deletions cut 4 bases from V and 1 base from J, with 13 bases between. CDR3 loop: CASSVGDPSNTEAFF. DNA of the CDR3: TGTGCCAGCAGTGTAGGGGACCCCTCGAACACTGAAGCTTTCTTT.

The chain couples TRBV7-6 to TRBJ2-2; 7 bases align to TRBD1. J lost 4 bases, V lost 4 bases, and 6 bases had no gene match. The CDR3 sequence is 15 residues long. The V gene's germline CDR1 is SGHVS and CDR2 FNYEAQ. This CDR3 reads CASSYRGLGTGELFF. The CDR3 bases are TGTGCCAGCAGCTACAGGGGTCTTGGCACCGGGGAGCTGTTTTTT.

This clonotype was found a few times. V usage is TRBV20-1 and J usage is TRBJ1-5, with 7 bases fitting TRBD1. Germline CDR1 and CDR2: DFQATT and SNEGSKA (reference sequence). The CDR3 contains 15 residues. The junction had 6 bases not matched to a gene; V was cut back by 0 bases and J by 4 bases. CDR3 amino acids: CSARDSRDSNQPQHF. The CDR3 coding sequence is TGCAGTGCTAGAGATTCTCGGGACAGTAATCAGCCCCAGCATTTT.

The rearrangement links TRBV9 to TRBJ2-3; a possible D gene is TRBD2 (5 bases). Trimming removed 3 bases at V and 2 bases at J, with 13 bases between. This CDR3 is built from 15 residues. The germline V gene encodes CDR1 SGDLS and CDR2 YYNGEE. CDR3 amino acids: CASSDVSGNTDTQYF. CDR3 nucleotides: TGTGCCAGCAGCGACGTGAGCGGTAACACAGATACGCAGTATTTT.

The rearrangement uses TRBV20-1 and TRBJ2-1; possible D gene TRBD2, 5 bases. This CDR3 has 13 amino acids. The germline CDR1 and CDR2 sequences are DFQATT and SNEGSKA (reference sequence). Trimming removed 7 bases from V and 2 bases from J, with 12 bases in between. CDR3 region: CSGTERTYNEQFF. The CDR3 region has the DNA TGCAGTGGGACGGAGCGGACCTACAATGAGCAGTTCTTC.

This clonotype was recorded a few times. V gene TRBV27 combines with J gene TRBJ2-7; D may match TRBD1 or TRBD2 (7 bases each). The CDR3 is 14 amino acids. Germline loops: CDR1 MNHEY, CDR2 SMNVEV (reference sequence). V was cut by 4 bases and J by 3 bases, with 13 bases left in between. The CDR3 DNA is TGTGCCAGCAGTTCAGGGGGGGAAAACTACGAGCAGTACTTC. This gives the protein CASSSGGENYEQYF.

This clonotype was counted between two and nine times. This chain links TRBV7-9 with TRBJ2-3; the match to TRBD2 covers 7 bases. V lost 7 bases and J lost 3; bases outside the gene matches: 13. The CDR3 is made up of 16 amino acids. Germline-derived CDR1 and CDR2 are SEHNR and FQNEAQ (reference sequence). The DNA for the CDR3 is TGTGCCAGCATCCAAGGGAACGGGGGGAGTACAGATACGCAGTATTTT. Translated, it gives CASIQGNGGSTDTQYF.